This section outlines one T cell receptor beta chain sequence together with its context. Germline V gene data show CDR1 as LGHDT and CDR2 as YNNKEL (reference sequence). The CDR3 spans 19 residues. V lost 8 bases and J 5 bases, leaving 33 bases between the germline ends. This record belongs to a study of blood T cell repertoires in COVID-19. The wider study: Donors in the United States, Italy and Spain gave samples during acute or convalescent COVID-19. PBMCs, B-cell-depleted T cells, or T cells were the source of the cDNA or gDNA that made up the material.

Sequenced by immunoSEQ multiplex PCR; TCRdb stores in-frame clones only, minus some. Among 200,000 or so clones listed, 86% were seen once. This clonotype originated in a woman aged 45-65 years with acute or convalescent COVID-19. The sample taken for sequencing was peripheral blood. The V and J genes are TRBV3-1 (or the pseudogene TRBV3-2) and TRBJ2-5; possibly TRBD2 for D (6 bases). CDR3 sequence: CASSAEGRGLRGVRETQYF. The CDR3 DNA reads as TGTGCCAGCTCAGCGGAGGGCAGAGGTCTACGTGGGGTGAGGGAGACCCAGTACTTC.